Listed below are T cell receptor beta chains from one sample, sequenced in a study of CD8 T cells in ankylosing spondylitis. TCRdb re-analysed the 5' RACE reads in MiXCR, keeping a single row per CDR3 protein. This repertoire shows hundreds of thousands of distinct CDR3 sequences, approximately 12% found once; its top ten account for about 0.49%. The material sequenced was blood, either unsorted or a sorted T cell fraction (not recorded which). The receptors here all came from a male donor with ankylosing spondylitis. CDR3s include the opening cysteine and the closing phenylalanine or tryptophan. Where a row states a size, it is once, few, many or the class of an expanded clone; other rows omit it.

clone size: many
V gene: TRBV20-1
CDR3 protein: CSAPRARRFGETQYF

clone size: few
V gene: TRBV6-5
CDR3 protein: CASSYSFRGGYTF

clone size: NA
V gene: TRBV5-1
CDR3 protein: CASSQGAAYEQYF

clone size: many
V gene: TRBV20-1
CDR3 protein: CSASDTVNAEAFF

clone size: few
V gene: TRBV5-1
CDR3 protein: CASSFGSDYGYTF

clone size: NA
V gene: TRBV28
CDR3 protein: CASISGQALEQYF

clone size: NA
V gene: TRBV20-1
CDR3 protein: CSARRRETQYF

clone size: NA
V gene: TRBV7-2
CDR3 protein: CASGRSGISTDTQYF

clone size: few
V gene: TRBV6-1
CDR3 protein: CASREWSSYEQYF

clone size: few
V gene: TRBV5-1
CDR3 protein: CASSSTPGQGGNEQFF

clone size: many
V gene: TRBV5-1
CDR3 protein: CASWLGTDHNEQFF

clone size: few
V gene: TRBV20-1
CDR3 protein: CSARQGPSYGYTF

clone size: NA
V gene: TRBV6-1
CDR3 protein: CASSSGRRETQYF

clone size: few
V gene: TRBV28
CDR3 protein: CASSDLNLTGLPGANVLTF

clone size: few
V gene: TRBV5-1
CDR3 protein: CASSLGLAGASSSEQYF

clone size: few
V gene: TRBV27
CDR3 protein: CASSSIGEFTEAFF